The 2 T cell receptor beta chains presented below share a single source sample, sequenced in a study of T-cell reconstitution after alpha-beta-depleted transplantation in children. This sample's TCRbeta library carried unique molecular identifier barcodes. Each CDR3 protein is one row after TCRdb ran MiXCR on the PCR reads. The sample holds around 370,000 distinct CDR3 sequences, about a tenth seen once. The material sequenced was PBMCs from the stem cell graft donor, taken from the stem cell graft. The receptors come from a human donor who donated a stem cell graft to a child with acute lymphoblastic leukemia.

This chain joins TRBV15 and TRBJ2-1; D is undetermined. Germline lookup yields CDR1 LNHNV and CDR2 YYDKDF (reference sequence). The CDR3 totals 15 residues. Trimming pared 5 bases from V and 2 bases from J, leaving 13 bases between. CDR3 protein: CATSAKQGPYNEQFF. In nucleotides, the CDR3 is TGTGCCACCAGCGCTAAACAAGGCCCCTACAATGAGCAGTTCTTC. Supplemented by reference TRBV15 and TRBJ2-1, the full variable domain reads DAMVIQNPRYQVTQFGKPVTLSCSQTLNHNVMYWYQQKSSQAPKLLFHYYDKDFNNEADTPDNFQSRRPNTSFCFLDIRSPGLGDTAMYLCATSAKQGPYNEQFFGPGTRLTVL.

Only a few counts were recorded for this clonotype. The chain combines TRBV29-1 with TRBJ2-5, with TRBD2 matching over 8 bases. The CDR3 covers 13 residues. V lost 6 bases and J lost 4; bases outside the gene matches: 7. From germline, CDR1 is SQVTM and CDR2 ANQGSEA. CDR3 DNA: TGCAGCGTAAGACTAGCGAACACAGAGACCCAGTACTTC. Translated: CSVRLANTETQYF.